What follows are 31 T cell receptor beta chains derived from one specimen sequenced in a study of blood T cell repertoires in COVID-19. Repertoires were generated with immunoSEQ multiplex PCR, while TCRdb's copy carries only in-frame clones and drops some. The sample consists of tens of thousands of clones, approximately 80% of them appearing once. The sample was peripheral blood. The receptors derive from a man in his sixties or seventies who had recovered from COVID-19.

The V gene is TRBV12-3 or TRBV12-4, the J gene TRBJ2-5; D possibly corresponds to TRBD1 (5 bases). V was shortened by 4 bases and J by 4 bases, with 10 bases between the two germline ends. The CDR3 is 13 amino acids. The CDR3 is CASSYQGPETQYF. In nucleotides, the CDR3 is TGTGCCAGCAGTTATCAGGGCCCAGAGACCCAGTACTTC.

The CDR3 region is CASTPGTALYNEQFF. CDR3 nucleotides: TGTGCCAGCACCCCTGGGACAGCCTTATACAATGAGCAGTTCTTC. J is TRBJ2-1 and V is TRBV6-2 or TRBV6-3; TRBD1 matches 7 bases. This CDR3 contains 15 residues. Germline CDR1 and CDR2: MNHEY and SVGEGT. The V segment lost 7 bases and the J segment 4 bases; nucleotides outside the gene matches: 10.

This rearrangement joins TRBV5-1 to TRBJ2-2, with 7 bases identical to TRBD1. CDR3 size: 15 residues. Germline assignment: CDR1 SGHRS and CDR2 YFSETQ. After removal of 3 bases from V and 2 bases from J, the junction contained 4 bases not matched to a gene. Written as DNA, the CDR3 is TGCGCCAGCAGCTACGGGACAGATAACACCGGGGAGCTGTTTTTT. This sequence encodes CASSYGTDNTGELFF.

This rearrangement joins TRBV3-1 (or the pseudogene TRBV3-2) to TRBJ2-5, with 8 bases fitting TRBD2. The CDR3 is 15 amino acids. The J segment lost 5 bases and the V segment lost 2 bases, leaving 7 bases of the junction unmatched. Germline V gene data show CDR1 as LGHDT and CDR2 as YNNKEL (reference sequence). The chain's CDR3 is CASSQQPTGGETQYF. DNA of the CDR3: TGTGCCAGCAGCCAACAACCCACGGGGGGGGAGACCCAGTACTTC.

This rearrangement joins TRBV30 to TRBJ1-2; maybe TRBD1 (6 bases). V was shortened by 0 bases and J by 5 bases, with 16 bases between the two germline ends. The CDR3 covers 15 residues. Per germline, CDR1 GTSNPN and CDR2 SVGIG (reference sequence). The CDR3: CAWSVGEQGEYGYTF. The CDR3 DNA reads TGTGCCTGGAGTGTGGGAGAACAGGGTGAATATGGCTACACCTTC. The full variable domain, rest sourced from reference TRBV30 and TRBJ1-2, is SQTIHQWPATLVQPVGSPLSLECTVEGTSNPNLYWYRQAAGRGLQLLFYSVGIGQISSEVPQNLSASRPQDRQFILSSKKLLLSDSGFYLCAWSVGEQGEYGYTFGSGTRLTVV.

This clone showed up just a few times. The CDR3 is CASRHGQGIQYEQYF. For the CDR3, the DNA is TGTGCCAGCAGACACGGACAGGGGATACAATACGAGCAGTACTTC. This chain uses TRBV6-5 with TRBJ2-7; TRBD1 agrees at 9 bases. V was pared by 6 bases and J by 4 bases, with 10 bases of the junction left unmatched. Per germline, CDR1 MNHEY and CDR2 SVGAGI. The CDR3 covers 15 residues.

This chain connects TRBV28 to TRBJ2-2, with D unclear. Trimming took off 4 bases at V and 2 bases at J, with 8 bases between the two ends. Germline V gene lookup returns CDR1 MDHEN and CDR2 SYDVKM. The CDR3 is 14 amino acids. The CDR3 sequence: CASSSAGNTGELFF. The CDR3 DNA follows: TGTGCCAGCAGTTCGGCAGGAAACACCGGGGAGCTGTTTTTT.

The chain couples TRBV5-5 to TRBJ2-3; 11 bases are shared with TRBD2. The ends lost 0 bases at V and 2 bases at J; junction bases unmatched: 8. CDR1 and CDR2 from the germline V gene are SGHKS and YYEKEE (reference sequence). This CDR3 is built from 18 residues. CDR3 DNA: TGTGCCAGCAGCTTGGTGCGCCTAGCGGGAGGTCCCACAGATACGCAGTATTTT. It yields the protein CASSLVRLAGGPTDTQYF.

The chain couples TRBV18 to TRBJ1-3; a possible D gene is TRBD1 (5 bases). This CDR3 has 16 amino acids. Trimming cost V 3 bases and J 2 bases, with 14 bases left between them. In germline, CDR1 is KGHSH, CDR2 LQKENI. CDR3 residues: CASSPFSGLPGNTIYF. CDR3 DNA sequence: TGTGCCAGCTCACCGTTCTCAGGGTTACCTGGAAACACCATATATTTT.

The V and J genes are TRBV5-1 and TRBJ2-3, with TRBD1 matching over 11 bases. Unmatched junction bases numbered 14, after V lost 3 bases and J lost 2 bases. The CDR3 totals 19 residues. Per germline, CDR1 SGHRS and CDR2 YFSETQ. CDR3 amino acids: CASSSGQGADFMATDTQYF. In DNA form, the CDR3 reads TGCGCCAGCAGCTCTGGACAGGGGGCGGACTTTATGGCCACAGATACGCAGTATTTT.

CDR3 residues: CASRKTPTGPQETQYF. The CDR3 bases are TGTGCCAGCAGAAAGACCCCGACAGGGCCCCAAGAGACCCAGTACTTC. J is TRBJ2-5 and V is TRBV2; 7 bases align to TRBD1. CDR1 and CDR2 (germline): SNHLY, FYNNEI. The CDR3 length is 16 residues. The V and J ends lost 6 bases and 1 base, in that order; junction bases with no gene match: 11.

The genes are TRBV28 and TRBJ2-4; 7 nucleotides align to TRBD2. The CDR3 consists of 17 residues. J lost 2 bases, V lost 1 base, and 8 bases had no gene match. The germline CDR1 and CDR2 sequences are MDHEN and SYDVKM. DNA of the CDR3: TGTGCCAGCAGTTTATCCGCCCCGGGGGGAACCAAAAACATTCAGTACTTC. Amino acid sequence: CASSLSAPGGTKNIQYF.

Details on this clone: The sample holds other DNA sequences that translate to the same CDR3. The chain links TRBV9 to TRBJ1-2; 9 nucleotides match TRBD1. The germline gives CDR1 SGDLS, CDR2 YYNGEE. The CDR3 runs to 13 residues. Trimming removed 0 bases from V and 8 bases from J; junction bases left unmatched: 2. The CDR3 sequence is CASSVGDRVGYTF. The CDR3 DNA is TGTGCCAGCAGCGTAGGGGACAGGGTCGGCTACACCTTC.

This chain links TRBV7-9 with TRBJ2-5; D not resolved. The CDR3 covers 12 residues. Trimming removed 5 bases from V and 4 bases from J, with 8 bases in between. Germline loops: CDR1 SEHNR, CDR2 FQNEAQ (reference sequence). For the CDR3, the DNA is TGTGCCAGCAGCCAAGGCGGAGAGACCCAGTACTTC. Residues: CASSQGGETQYF.

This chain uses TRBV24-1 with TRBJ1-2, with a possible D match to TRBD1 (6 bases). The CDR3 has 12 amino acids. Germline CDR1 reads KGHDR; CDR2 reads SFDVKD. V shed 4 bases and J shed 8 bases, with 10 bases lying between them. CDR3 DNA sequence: TGTGCCACCAGTGACCGAGGGGGAGGCTACACCTTC. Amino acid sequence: CATSDRGGGYTF.

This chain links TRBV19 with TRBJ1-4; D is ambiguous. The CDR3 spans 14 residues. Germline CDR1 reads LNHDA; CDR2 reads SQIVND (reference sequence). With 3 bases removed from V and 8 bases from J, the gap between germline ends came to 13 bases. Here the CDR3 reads CASSIGRVEEKLFF. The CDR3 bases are TGTGCCAGTAGTATTGGCCGGGTGGAAGAAAAACTGTTTTTT.

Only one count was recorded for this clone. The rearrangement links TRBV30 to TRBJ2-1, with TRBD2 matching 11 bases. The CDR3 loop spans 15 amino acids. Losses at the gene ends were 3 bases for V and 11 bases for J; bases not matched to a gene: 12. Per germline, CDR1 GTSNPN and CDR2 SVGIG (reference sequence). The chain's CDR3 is CAWRPIAGGTMKQFF. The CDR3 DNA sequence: TGTGCCTGGAGACCGATAGCGGGGGGGACAATGAAGCAGTTCTTC.

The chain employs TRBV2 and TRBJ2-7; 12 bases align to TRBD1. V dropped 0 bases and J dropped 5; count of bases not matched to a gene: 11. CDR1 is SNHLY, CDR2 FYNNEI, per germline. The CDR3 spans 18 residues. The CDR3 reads CASSEALGTGGAAHEQYF. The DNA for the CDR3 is TGTGCCAGCAGTGAAGCGCTTGGGACAGGGGGCGCAGCCCACGAGCAGTACTTC. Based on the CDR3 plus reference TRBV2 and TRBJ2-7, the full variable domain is EPEVTQTPSHQVTQMGQEVILRCVPISNHLYFYWYRQILGQKVEFLVSFYNNEISEKSEIFDDQFSVERPDGSNFTLKIRSTKLEDSAMYFCASSEALGTGGAAHEQYFGPGTRLTVT.

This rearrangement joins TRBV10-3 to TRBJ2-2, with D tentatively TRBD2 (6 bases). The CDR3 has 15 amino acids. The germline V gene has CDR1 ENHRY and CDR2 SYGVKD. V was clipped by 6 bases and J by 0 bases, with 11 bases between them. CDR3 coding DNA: TGTGCCATCAGCCGGGACTCCCCGAACACCGGGGAGCTGTTTTTT. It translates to CAISRDSPNTGELFF.

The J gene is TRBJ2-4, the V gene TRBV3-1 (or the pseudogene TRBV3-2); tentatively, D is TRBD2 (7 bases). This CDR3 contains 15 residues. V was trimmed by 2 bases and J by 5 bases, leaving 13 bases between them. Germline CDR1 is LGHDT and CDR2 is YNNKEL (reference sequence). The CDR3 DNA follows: TGTGCCAGCAGCCAACCCTCGGGGGGCCAAAACATTCAGTACTTC. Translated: CASSQPSGGQNIQYF.

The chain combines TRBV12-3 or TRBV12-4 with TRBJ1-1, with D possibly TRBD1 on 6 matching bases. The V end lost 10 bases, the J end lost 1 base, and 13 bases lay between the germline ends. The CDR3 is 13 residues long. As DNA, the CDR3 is TGTGCCACTCTAAGACAGGAGAACACTGAAGCTTTCTTT. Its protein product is CATLRQENTEAFF.

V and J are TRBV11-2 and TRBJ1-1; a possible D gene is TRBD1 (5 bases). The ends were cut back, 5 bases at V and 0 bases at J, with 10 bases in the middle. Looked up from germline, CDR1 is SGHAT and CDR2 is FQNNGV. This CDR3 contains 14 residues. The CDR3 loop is CASSIDSMNTEAFF. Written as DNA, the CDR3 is TGTGCCAGCAGCATCGACAGCATGAACACTGAAGCTTTCTTT.

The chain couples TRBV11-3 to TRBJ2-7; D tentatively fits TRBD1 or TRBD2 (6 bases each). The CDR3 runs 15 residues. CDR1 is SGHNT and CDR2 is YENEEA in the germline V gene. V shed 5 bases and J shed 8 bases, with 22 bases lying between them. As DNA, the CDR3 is TGTGCCAGCAGCCTAGGGGGGCAGACTTTATATCAGCAGTACTTC. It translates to CASSLGGQTLYQQYF.

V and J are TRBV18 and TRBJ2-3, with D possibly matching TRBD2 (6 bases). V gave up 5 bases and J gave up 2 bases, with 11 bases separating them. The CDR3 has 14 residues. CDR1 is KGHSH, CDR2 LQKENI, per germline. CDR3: CASSSSGTTDTQYF. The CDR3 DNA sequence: TGTGCCAGCTCAAGTAGCGGTACCACAGATACGCAGTATTTT.

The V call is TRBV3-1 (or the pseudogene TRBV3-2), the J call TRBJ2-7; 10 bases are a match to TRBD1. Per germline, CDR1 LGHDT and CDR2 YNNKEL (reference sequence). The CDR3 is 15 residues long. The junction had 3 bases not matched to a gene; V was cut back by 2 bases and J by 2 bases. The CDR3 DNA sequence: TGTGCCAGCAGCCAACGCGGGACAGGGGCCTACGAGCAGTACTTC. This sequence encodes CASSQRGTGAYEQYF.

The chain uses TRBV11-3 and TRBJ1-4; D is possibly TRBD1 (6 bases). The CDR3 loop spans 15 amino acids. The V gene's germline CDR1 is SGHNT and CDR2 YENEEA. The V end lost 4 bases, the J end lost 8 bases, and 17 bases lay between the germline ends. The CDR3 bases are TGTGCCAGCAGCTCCACAGGGCAAGTGGGGGAAAAACTGTTTTTT. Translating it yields CASSSTGQVGEKLFF.

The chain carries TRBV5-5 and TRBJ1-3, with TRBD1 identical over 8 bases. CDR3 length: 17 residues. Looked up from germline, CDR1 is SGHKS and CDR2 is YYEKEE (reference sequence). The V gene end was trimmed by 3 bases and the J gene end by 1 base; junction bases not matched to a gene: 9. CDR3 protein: CASSSGQGQISGNTIYF. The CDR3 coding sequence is TGTGCCAGCAGCTCCGGACAGGGTCAAATATCTGGAAACACCATATATTTT.

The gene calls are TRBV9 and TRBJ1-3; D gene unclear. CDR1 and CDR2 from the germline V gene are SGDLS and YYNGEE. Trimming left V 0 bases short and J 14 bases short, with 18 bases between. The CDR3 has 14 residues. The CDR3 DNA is TGTGCCAGCAGCGTAGCCTCCGCTGTAGAGTCCCTATATTTT. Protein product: CASSVASAVESLYF. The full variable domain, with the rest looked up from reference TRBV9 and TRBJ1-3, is DSGVTQTPKHLITATGQRVTLRCSPRSGDLSVYWYQQSLDQGLQFLIQYYNGEERAKGNILERFSAQQFPDLHSELNLSSLELGDSALYFCASSVASAVESLYFGEGSWLTVV.

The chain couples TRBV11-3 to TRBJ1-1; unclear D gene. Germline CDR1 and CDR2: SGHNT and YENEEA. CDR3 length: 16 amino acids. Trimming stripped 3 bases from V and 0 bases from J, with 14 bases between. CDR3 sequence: CASSFRGQRMNTEAFF. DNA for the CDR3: TGTGCCAGCAGCTTCCGGGGTCAGCGCATGAACACTGAAGCTTTCTTT. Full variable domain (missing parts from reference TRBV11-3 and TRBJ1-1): EAGVVQSPRYKIIEKKQPVAFWCNPISGHNTLYWYLQNLGQGPELLIRYENEEAVDDSQLPKDRFSAERLKGVDSTLKIQPAELGDSAVYLCASSFRGQRMNTEAFFGQGTRLTVV.

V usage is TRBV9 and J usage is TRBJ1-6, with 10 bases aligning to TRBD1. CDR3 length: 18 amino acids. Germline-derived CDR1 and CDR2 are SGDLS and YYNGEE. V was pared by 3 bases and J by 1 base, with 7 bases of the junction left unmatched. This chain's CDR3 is CASSADSGQGSYNSPLHF. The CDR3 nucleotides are TGTGCCAGCAGCGCTGATTCGGGACAGGGGTCCTATAATTCACCCCTCCACTTT.

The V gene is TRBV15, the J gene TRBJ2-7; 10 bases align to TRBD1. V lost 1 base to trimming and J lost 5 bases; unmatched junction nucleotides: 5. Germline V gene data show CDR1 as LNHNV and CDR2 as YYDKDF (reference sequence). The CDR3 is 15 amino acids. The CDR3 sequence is CATSRGTGGDDEQYF. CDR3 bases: TGTGCCACCAGCAGAGGGACAGGGGGGGATGACGAGCAGTACTTC.